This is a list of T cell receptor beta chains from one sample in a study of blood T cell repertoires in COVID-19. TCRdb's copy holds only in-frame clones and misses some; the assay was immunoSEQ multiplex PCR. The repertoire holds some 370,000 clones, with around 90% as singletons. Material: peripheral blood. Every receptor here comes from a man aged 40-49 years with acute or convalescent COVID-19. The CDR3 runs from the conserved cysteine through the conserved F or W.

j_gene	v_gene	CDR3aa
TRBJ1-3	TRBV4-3	CASSQDTLSRASGNTIYF
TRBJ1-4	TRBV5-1	CASSWGVQNEVEKLFF
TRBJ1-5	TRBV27	CASRNRNQPQHF
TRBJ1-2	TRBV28	CASNNVRDSYGYTF
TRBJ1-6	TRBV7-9	CASSPPGQHNSPLHF
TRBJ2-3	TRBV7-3	CASSPGQGDQDTQYF
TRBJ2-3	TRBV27	CATPSGTSTDTQYF
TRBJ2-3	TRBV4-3	CASSQDPRAIDTQYF
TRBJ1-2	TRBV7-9	CASSLVTGGLAYTF
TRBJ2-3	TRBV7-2	CASSSPSTDTQYF
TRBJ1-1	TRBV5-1	CASRRGNTEAFF
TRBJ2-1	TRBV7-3	CASSLGRGSDEQFF
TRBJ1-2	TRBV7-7	CASSLEIDYGYTF
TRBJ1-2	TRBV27	CASSLRRQGAHYGYTF
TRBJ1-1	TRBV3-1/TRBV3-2	CASSHTDMNTEAFF
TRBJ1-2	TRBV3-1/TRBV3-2	CASSQVSGGGGYTF
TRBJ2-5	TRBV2	CASSAGAGAGETQYF
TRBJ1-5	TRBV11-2	CASSKGTDLRQPQHF
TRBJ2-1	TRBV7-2	CASSFRDRGAGQFF
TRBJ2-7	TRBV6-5	CASRGGQGAQYEQYF
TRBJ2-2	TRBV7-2	CASSPTGRAGELFF
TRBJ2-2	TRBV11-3	CASSFSGTNTGELFF
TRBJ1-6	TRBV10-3	CAISDVAGWDSPLHF
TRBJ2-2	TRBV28	CASSLVAGGTGELFF
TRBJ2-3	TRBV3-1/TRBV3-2	CASSQWSSSTDTQYF
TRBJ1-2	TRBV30	CAWSGDRDGGYTF
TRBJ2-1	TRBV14	CASGTSFHEQFF
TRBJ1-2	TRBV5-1	CASSLVGQGVRGYTF
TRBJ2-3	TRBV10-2	CASMDWDSFTDTQYF
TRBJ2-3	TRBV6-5	CASSYSRETDTQYF
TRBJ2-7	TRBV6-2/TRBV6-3	CASSYRARIKAGTSGYEQYF
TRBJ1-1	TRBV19	CASSSPGGKVTEAFF
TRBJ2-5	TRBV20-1	CSALLKETQYF
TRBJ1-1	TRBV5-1	CASSLGSGRGTEAFF
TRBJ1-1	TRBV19	CASSTRGSINEAFF
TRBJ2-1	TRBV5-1	CASSLARGSYNEQFF
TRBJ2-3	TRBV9	CASSVTGTDTQYF
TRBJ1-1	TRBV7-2	CASSSRGVGRAEAFF
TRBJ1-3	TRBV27	CASSPNNRGPGNTIYF
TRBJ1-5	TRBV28	CASRSTGDFSNQPQHF
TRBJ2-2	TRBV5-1	CASRVSGQGNTGELFF
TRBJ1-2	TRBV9	CASSPRTGRNYGYTF
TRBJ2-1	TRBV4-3	CASSQDPTVISYNEQFF
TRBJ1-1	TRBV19	CASRLSVGQNTEAFF
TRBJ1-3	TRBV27	CASSVWRVSNWRYSGNTIYF
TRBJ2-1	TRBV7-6	CASSLGLGYHEQFF
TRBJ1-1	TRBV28	CASSLRTAMNTEAFF
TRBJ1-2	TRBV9	CASSTETGILSGYTF
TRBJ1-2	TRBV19	CASSTGVGGYTF
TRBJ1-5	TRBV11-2	CASSPTGGSNQPQHF
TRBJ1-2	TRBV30	CAWSRNNKYGYTF
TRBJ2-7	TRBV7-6	CASSQGQGGYYEQYF
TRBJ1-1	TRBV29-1	CSVGPAGAYAEAFF
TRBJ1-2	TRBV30	CGGEDLDGYTF